The present T cell receptor (beta chain) was sequenced within a study of blood T cell repertoires in COVID-19. Study-level background: The United States, Italy and Spain were the sources of the acute and convalescent COVID-19 samples. T cells, B-cell-depleted T cells, or PBMCs provided the cDNA or gDNA that served as material.

In the original workflow: Using reference gene primer amplification, nucleated cell counts were estimated. The repertoire was sequenced with immunoSEQ multiplex PCR; TCRdb's copy has only in-frame clones and lacks some. That table supplies the V and J calls and clone size; D and trimming were determined from the DNA. Of roughly 150,000 clones listed, 88% are singletons. From germline, CDR1 is MRHNA and CDR2 SNTAGT. The CDR3 has 15 amino acids. V dropped 2 bases and J dropped 4 bases, with 12 bases sitting between them. The TCR comes from a man in his fifties or sixties who had recovered from COVID-19. The rearrangement joins TRBV6-4 to TRBJ2-1, with D perhaps matching TRBD1 (6 bases). The sample consisted of peripheral blood. CDR3 coding DNA: TGTGCCAGCAGTGACCAGGGGAGAGAGTACAATGAGCAGTTCTTC. It specifies CASSDQGREYNEQFF.